The 29 T cell receptor beta chains given below trace back to one sample, sequenced in a study of blood T cell repertoires in COVID-19. TCRdb's copy holds only in-frame clones and misses some; the assay was immunoSEQ multiplex PCR. Of 250,000 to 350,000 clones listed, roughly 89% are singletons. Sequenced material: peripheral blood. These receptor sequences come from a woman younger than 45 with active or convalescent COVID-19.

The chain combines TRBV7-9 with TRBJ1-5; D remains unclear. Trimming left V 0 bases short and J 9 bases short, with 12 bases between. The CDR3 contains 14 residues. Germline CDR1 is SEHNR and CDR2 is FQNEAQ (reference sequence). The CDR3 DNA reads as TGTGCCAGCAGCTTAGCGGGCCCCCCTGGGCCCCAGCATTTT. Its translation: CASSLAGPPGPQHF. Based on the CDR3 plus reference TRBV7-9 and TRBJ1-5, the full variable domain is DTGVSQNPRHKITKRGQNVTFRCDPISEHNRLYWYRQTLGQGPEFLTYFQNEAQLEKSRLLSDRFSAERPKGSFSTLEIQRTEQGDSAMYLCASSLAGPPGPQHFGDGTRLSIL.

The chain employs TRBV5-1 and TRBJ1-6; 9 bases map to TRBD1. CDR1 and CDR2 (germline): SGHRS, YFSETQ. With V trimmed by 6 bases and J by 6 bases, 10 bases remained unmatched. This CDR3 is built from 16 residues. The CDR3 nucleotides read TGCGCCAGCATCACCGGGACAGGGATAAGTAATTCACCCCTCCACTTT. Protein product: CASITGTGISNSPLHF. Variable domain in full (rest from reference TRBV5-1 and TRBJ1-6): KAGVTQTPRYLIKTRGQQVTLSCSPISGHRSVSWYQQTPGQGLQFLFEYFSETQRNKGNFPGRFSGRQFSNSRSEMNVSTLELGDSALYLCASITGTGISNSPLHFGNGTRLTVT.

This chain joins TRBV6-1 and TRBJ1-5; no clear D. The V and J ends lost 0 bases and 1 base respectively, with 7 bases between them. Germline assignment: CDR1 MNHNS and CDR2 SASEGT. CDR3 size: 15 residues. CDR3 nucleotides: TGTGCCAGCAGTGAAGCTGCCGGGAGCAATCAGCCCCAGCATTTT. It specifies CASSEAAGSNQPQHF.

V and J are TRBV3-1 (or the pseudogene TRBV3-2) and TRBJ1-3; 7 bases match TRBD1. CDR3 length equals 17 residues. The ends lost 7 bases at V and 9 bases at J; junction bases unmatched: 21. The germline gives CDR1 LGHDT, CDR2 YNNKEL (reference sequence). DNA of the CDR3: TGTGCCAGCACCCTTTTCGGGACAGTCGTATTTGGGGGCACCATATATTTT. This codes for CASTLFGTVVFGGTIYF.

The V and J genes are TRBV29-1 and TRBJ2-1, with D possibly being TRBD2 (5 bases). The CDR3 has 14 amino acids. CDR1 SQVTM and CDR2 ANQGSEA come from the germline V gene. V lost 3 bases, J lost 0 bases, and 9 bases lay in between. The CDR3 protein is CSVESGVSYNEQFF. CDR3 DNA: TGCAGCGTTGAGTCCGGGGTCTCCTACAATGAGCAGTTCTTC.

The rearrangement links TRBV18 to TRBJ2-5; 7 bases fit TRBD1. This CDR3 region has 13 residues. Germline V gene sequence: CDR1 KGHSH, CDR2 LQKENI. J was trimmed by 7 bases and V by 3 bases; bases with no gene match: 5. The CDR3 loop is CASSPDRAGTQYF. The CDR3 region has the DNA TGTGCCAGCTCACCCGACAGGGCTGGGACCCAGTACTTC. Supplemented by reference TRBV18 and TRBJ2-5, the full variable domain reads NAGVMQNPRHLVRRRGQEARLRCSPMKGHSHVYWYRQLPEEGLKFMVYLQKENIIDESGMPKERFSAEFPKEGPSILRIQQVVRGDSAAYFCASSPDRAGTQYFGPGTRLLVL.

This clone came up once. V is TRBV19 and J is TRBJ1-2; possible D gene TRBD1, 6 bases. This CDR3 spans 15 amino acids. Germline V gene data show CDR1 as LNHDA and CDR2 as SQIVND (reference sequence). V lost 5 bases to trimming and J lost 2 bases, with 15 bases between them. CDR3 sequence reads: CASSSSGTINYGYTF. In DNA, the CDR3 is TGTGCCAGTAGTTCATCCGGGACAATCAACTATGGCTACACCTTC.

V gene TRBV30 combines with J gene TRBJ1-2; D gene unclear. CDR3 length: 14 amino acids. Between the trimmed V and J ends, which lost 1 base and 4 bases, there was a span of 13 bases. CDR1 GTSNPN and CDR2 SVGIG come from the germline V gene (reference sequence). In DNA, the CDR3 is TGTGCCTGGAGTGCGAGGGAAGGGTTCTATGGCTACACCTTC. It yields the protein CAWSAREGFYGYTF.

V usage is TRBV7-2 and J usage is TRBJ2-1; the D is unclear. This CDR3 has 11 amino acids. Germline V CDR1 and CDR2: SGHTA, FQGNSA. Deletions cut 3 bases from V and 15 bases from J, with 12 bases between. CDR3 in DNA: TGTGCCAGCAGCTTTGGGCCTCGAGCGTTCTTC. This encodes CASSFGPRAFF.

V gene TRBV19 combines with J gene TRBJ2-3; D is perhaps TRBD1 (5 bases). Germline V gene data show CDR1 as LNHDA and CDR2 as SQIVND (reference sequence). The V end lost 5 bases, the J end lost 1 base, and 19 bases lay between the germline ends. The CDR3 totals 17 residues. CDR3 bases: TGTGCCAGTAGTGGGGCCTCAGGGAATGCAGGCACAGATACGCAGTATTTT. It codes for CASSGASGNAGTDTQYF.

This chain connects TRBV6-6 to TRBJ2-2; a possible D gene is TRBD1 (5 bases). This CDR3 spans 15 amino acids. V was cut by 4 bases and J by 6 bases, with 15 bases left in between. Germline-derived CDR1 and CDR2 are MNHNY and SVGAGI (reference sequence). CDR3 nucleotide sequence: TGTGCCAGCAGTTCCCCAGACAGATATCCCGGGGAGCTGTTTTTT. It encodes CASSSPDRYPGELFF.

The chain joins TRBV10-3 to TRBJ2-2, with TRBD2 matching 10 bases. In germline, CDR1 is ENHRY, CDR2 SYGVKD. The length of the CDR3 is 15 residues. The V segment lost 11 bases and the J segment 2 bases; nucleotides outside the gene matches: 8. As DNA, the CDR3 is TGTGCCGGGCGAACTAGCGGGGACAACACCGGGGAGCTGTTTTTT. Protein product: CAGRTSGDNTGELFF.

The V call is TRBV12-3 or TRBV12-4, the J call TRBJ1-2, with 7 nucleotides matching TRBD1. This CDR3 contains 13 residues. Trimming took 4 bases from V and 7 from J; bases not matched to a gene: 6. The CDR3 nucleotides are TGTGCCAGCAGTTATATCCGGGACAGTGGCTACACCTTC. Protein: CASSYIRDSGYTF.

This chain links TRBV19 with TRBJ1-2; D is perhaps TRBD1 (5 bases). Germline CDR1 is LNHDA and CDR2 is SQIVND (reference sequence). The CDR3 runs to 12 residues. The V and J ends lost 4 bases and 4 bases respectively, with 7 bases between them. This CDR3 is CASSRGPYGYTF. The CDR3 DNA sequence: TGTGCCAGTAGTAGGGGCCCCTATGGCTACACCTTC.

This clone was picked up one time. The J gene is TRBJ2-3, the V gene TRBV29-1; tentatively, D is TRBD1 (6 bases). This CDR3 spans 14 amino acids. In germline, CDR1 is SQVTM, CDR2 ANQGSEA. Trimming removed 1 base at V and 0 bases at J, with 8 bases between. The DNA of the CDR3 is TGCAGCGTTGAAGGGGGGCTGAGCACAGATACGCAGTATTTT. Its protein product is CSVEGGLSTDTQYF.

J is TRBJ2-5 and V is TRBV5-4, with 11 positions matching TRBD2. V was pared by 0 bases and J by 5 bases, with 6 bases of the junction left unmatched. This CDR3 region has 16 residues. Germline V CDR1 and CDR2: SGHNT, YYREEE (reference sequence). CDR3 in amino acids: CASSLAPSGGLETQYF. DNA for the CDR3: TGTGCCAGCAGCTTGGCTCCTAGCGGGGGGTTGGAGACCCAGTACTTC.

This chain uses TRBV7-2 with TRBJ2-2; tentatively, D is TRBD2 (6 bases). V lost 3 bases, J lost 0 bases, and 11 bases lay in between. The CDR3 runs 16 residues. Germline-derived CDR1 and CDR2 are SGHTA and FQGNSA. CDR3 bases: TGTGCCAGCAGCTTGCGGCTAGCGACGAACACCGGGGAGCTGTTTTTT. As protein: CASSLRLATNTGELFF. The full variable domain, with the rest looked up from reference TRBV7-2 and TRBJ2-2, is GAGVSQSPSNKVTEKGKDVELRCDPISGHTALYWYRQSLGQGLEFLIYFQGNSAPDKSGLPSDRFSAERTGGSVSTLTIQRTQQEDSAVYLCASSLRLATNTGELFFGEGSRLTVL.

The gene calls are TRBV7-8 and TRBJ2-3; 8 bases agree with TRBD1. V shed 1 base and J 6 bases; nucleotides not matched to a gene: 15. Germline CDR1 and CDR2: SGHVS and FQNEAQ. The CDR3 is 18 amino acids. The CDR3 coding sequence is TGTGCCAGCAGCTTAGGCCGAGGGAGGACAGGGACCATGGATACGCAGTATTTT. The encoded protein is CASSLGRGRTGTMDTQYF.

The chain recombines TRBV19 with TRBJ2-2; a possible D gene is TRBD2 (6 bases). The CDR3 totals 15 residues. Germline V gene data show CDR1 as LNHDA and CDR2 as SQIVND (reference sequence). V was clipped by 7 bases and J by 4 bases, with 16 bases between them. The CDR3 region is CASKTRGKSTGELFF. The CDR3, as DNA: TGTGCCAGTAAGACCCGGGGGAAAAGCACCGGGGAGCTGTTTTTT.

The chain links TRBV28 to TRBJ1-5, with D possibly TRBD1 on 6 matching bases. The CDR3 is 13 residues long. Germline V gene sequence: CDR1 MDHEN, CDR2 SYDVKM. Trimming removed 5 bases from V and 4 bases from J, with 9 bases in between. The CDR3 nucleotides read TGTGCCAGCAGTCGGGACACAAATCAGCCCCAGCATTTT. Its translation is CASSRDTNQPQHF. Based on the CDR3 plus reference TRBV28 and TRBJ1-5, the full variable domain is DVKVTQSSRYLVKRTGEKVFLECVQDMDHENMFWYRQDPGLGLRLIYFSYDVKMKEKGDIPEGYSVSREKKERFSLILESASTNQTSMYLCASSRDTNQPQHFGDGTRLSIL.

The chain couples TRBV18 to TRBJ1-2; no clear D. Germline CDR1 is KGHSH and CDR2 is LQKENI. V lost 3 bases to trimming and J lost 8 bases, with 16 bases between them. The CDR3 runs 14 residues. In DNA form, the CDR3 reads TGTGCCAGCTCACCCGAAGCAGACACCTTCGGCTACACCTTC. It is translated as CASSPEADTFGYTF.

The J gene is TRBJ1-5, the V gene TRBV6-6, with a weak D call TRBD1 (5 bases). Germline V CDR1 and CDR2: MNHNY, SVGAGI (reference sequence). The CDR3 has 20 amino acids. The germline V and J ends were trimmed by 6 bases and 6 bases, with 33 bases remaining between them. CDR3 amino acids: CASSSPQRARDYAWGQPQHF. CDR3 in DNA: TGTGCCAGCAGCTCACCCCAAAGGGCTCGGGACTATGCGTGGGGTCAGCCCCAGCATTTT.

This chain connects TRBV24-1 to TRBJ1-2; 7 bases match TRBD1. The CDR3 runs to 14 residues. V was pared by 3 bases and J by 7 bases, with 7 bases of the junction left unmatched. CDR1 and CDR2 from the germline V gene are KGHDR and SFDVKD. DNA of the CDR3: TGTGCCACCAGTGATCCGACAGGGTCTGGTGGCTACACCTTC. Its protein product is CATSDPTGSGGYTF.

The V and J genes are TRBV24-1 and TRBJ1-5; TRBD1 matches 7 bases. Germline CDR1 is KGHDR and CDR2 is SFDVKD. The CDR3 has 15 amino acids. Unmatched junction bases numbered 9, after V lost 7 bases and J lost 4 bases. In DNA form, the CDR3 reads TGTGCCACCAGCGGTTCCCGACAGGGAAATCAGCCCCAGCATTTT. It encodes CATSGSRQGNQPQHF.

As to this clone: Other DNA sequences from this sample encode an identical CDR3 as well. The genes are TRBV18 and TRBJ2-5; D remains unclear. The length of the CDR3 is 13 residues. V was cut by 3 bases and J by 3 bases, with 8 bases left in between. Germline V CDR1 and CDR2: KGHSH, LQKENI. The CDR3 region is CASSPGREETQYF. In nucleotides, the CDR3 is TGTGCCAGCTCACCTGGCCGGGAAGAGACCCAGTACTTC.

The chain couples TRBV30 to TRBJ1-2; no firm D call. The V end lost 0 bases, the J end lost 8 bases, and 22 bases lay between the germline ends. The germline gives CDR1 GTSNPN, CDR2 SVGIG (reference sequence). The CDR3 runs 16 residues. CDR3 nucleotides: TGTGCCTGGAGTGTAAGTAGAGGGAGTCCCGCTGTCGGCTACACCTTC. Protein sequence: CAWSVSRGSPAVGYTF.

The chain employs TRBV7-9 and TRBJ1-1; 7 nucleotides match TRBD1. Trimming cost V 0 bases and J 4 bases; bases outside gene matches: 14. Germline CDR1 and CDR2: SEHNR and FQNEAQ (reference sequence). The CDR3 runs to 18 residues. The CDR3 DNA follows: TGTGCCAGCAGCTTAGCGGCCCTAGAGGGGGCGCCTGGCACTGAAGCTTTCTTT. Translating gives CASSLAALEGAPGTEAFF.

The J gene is TRBJ2-1, the V gene TRBV27, with D possibly TRBD2 on 6 matching bases. V lost 9 bases, J lost 4 bases, and 13 bases lay in between. This CDR3 region has 13 residues. Germline V gives CDR1 MNHEY, CDR2 SMNVEV (reference sequence). The CDR3 loop is CASATRGYNEQFF. The CDR3 region has the DNA TGTGCCAGTGCTACTCGGGGGTACAATGAGCAGTTCTTC.

The CDR3 region is CASSSGTTRSEQYF. CDR3 coding DNA: TGTGCCAGCAGTTCCGGGACTACTAGATCCGAGCAGTACTTC. The J gene is TRBJ2-7, the V gene TRBV28, with TRBD2 identical over 7 bases. J gave up 6 bases and V 4 bases, and 9 bases lay outside the gene matches. CDR1 and CDR2 from the germline V gene are MDHEN and SYDVKM. The CDR3 has 14 residues.